The clone carrying this T cell receptor beta chain has only a few counts. Its antigen remains unknown. The sample is drawn from a study of vaccination and CD4 T cells after COVID-19. Study-level background: At a median roughly 70 days (range 14 to 241) after dose two, post-vaccine samples were obtained. Researchers treated control cultures with a CEFX pool, an HIV-1 Nef pool, or no peptide. The peptides that stimulated the cells were overlapping spike peptides from SARS-CoV-2, HCoV-NL63, HCoV-OC43 and HCoV-229E.

CDR1 DFQATT and CDR2 SNEGSKA come from the germline V gene (reference sequence). Unmatched junction bases numbered 4, after V lost 3 bases and J lost 1 base. The CDR3 spans 14 residues. This sample's treatment: approximately 11-day PBMC culture with coronavirus spike peptide pools or control peptides (ViraFEST assay). At the Johns Hopkins FTIC core, DNA taken from cultured CD4+ T cells was sequenced by way of the Oncomine TCR Beta short-read assay. MiXCR, applied by TCRdb to the PCR reads, yields one record per CDR3 protein. The sample has about 8,900 distinct CDR3 sequences; under 65% are singletons.

Sequencing input: CD4+ T cells from blood, cultured in vitro. This receptor was obtained from a human donor who had recovered from COVID-19. The J gene is TRBJ1-1, the V gene TRBV20-1; 8 bases fit TRBD1. CDR3 sequence (DNA): TGCAGTGCTAGGACAGGGGCTCAGAACACTGAAGCTTTCTTT. As protein: CSARTGAQNTEAFF.